These T cell receptor beta chains were read from a single sample in a study of CD8+ T cells in alopecia areata. Only in-frame clones appear in the TCRdb table, and some are missing; sequencing was by immunoSEQ multiplex PCR. The repertoire consists of over 100,000 clones, with around 56% occurring once and the leading ten covering around 0.44%. This specimen consisted of CD4+ T cells sorted from blood, obtained at week 4, from a patient treated with tofacitinib. These receptors came from a human donor with alopecia areata. CDR3s include the opening cysteine and the closing phenylalanine or tryptophan. Each record gives: D gene, J gene, CDR3 length, V gene, clone size, CDR3 protein, CDR3 DNA. A D gene is named only where the DNA matches it firmly. Clone size is not always given. Where it is, it says once, few, many or a class for expanded clones.

D gene: -; J gene: TRBJ2-1; CDR3 length: 15; V gene: TRBV10-3; clone size: few; CDR3 protein: CAISALALGANEQFF; CDR3 DNA: TGTGCCATCAGTGCTCTAGCGTTGGGGGCCAATGAGCAGTTCTTC
D gene: -; J gene: TRBJ2-1; CDR3 length: 13; V gene: TRBV10-3; clone size: few; CDR3 protein: CAISESPDNEQFF; CDR3 DNA: TGTGCCATCAGTGAGTCACCAGACAATGAGCAGTTCTTC
D gene: -; J gene: TRBJ2-1; CDR3 length: 15; V gene: TRBV19; clone size: many; CDR3 protein: CASNPGSGSGNEQFF; CDR3 DNA: TGTGCCAGTAACCCCGGGTCGGGTAGCGGCAATGAGCAGTTCTTC
D gene: TRBD1; J gene: TRBJ2-1; CDR3 length: 17; V gene: TRBV23-1; clone size: -; CDR3 protein: CASSQSSDRGGRNEQFF; CDR3 DNA: TGCGCCAGCAGTCAATCGTCGGACAGGGGAGGAAGGAATGAGCAGTTCTTC
D gene: TRBD2; J gene: TRBJ2-7; CDR3 length: 12; V gene: TRBV15; clone size: -; CDR3 protein: CATGGGSYEQYF; CDR3 DNA: TGTGCCACCGGCGGGGGCTCCTACGAGCAGTACTTC
D gene: -; J gene: TRBJ2-3; CDR3 length: 13; V gene: TRBV7-9; clone size: -; CDR3 protein: CASSTTLTDTQYF; CDR3 DNA: TGTGCCAGCAGCACCACCCTCACAGATACGCAGTATTTT
D gene: -; J gene: TRBJ2-2; CDR3 length: 13; V gene: TRBV9; clone size: -; CDR3 protein: CASSTYNTGELFF; CDR3 DNA: TGTGCCAGCAGCACATACAACACCGGGGAGCTGTTTTTT
D gene: TRBD1; J gene: TRBJ2-7; CDR3 length: 14; V gene: TRBV7-3; clone size: -; CDR3 protein: CASRNPGQGYEQYF; CDR3 DNA: TGTGCCAGCAGGAATCCGGGACAGGGGTACGAGCAGTACTTC
D gene: TRBD2; J gene: TRBJ2-6; CDR3 length: 20; V gene: TRBV13; clone size: -; CDR3 protein: CASSLRLAGALRSGANVLTF; CDR3 DNA: TGTGCCAGCAGCTTACGACTAGCGGGGGCCCTGAGGTCTGGGGCCAACGTCCTGACTTTC
D gene: -; J gene: TRBJ1-2; CDR3 length: 14; V gene: TRBV30; clone size: -; CDR3 protein: CACQTGAPRGGYTF; CDR3 DNA: TGTGCCTGTCAAACAGGTGCCCCTCGAGGAGGCTACACCTTC
D gene: TRBD1; J gene: TRBJ2-1; CDR3 length: 15; V gene: TRBV6-5; clone size: -; CDR3 protein: CASSLDRSTYNEQFF; CDR3 DNA: TGTGCCAGCAGTTTGGACAGGTCTACCTACAATGAGCAGTTCTTC
D gene: -; J gene: TRBJ1-2; CDR3 length: 13; V gene: TRBV30; clone size: -; CDR3 protein: CAWKFGQSYGYTF; CDR3 DNA: TGTGCCTGGAAGTTTGGTCAGAGCTATGGCTACACCTTC
D gene: -; J gene: TRBJ2-5; CDR3 length: 13; V gene: TRBV5-1; clone size: -; CDR3 protein: CASSRQEEETQYF; CDR3 DNA: TGCGCCAGCAGCCGACAGGAGGAAGAGACCCAGTACTTC
D gene: TRBD1; J gene: TRBJ1-2; CDR3 length: 12; V gene: TRBV29-1; clone size: -; CDR3 protein: CSVEGTGTGYTF; CDR3 DNA: TGCAGCGTTGAGGGGACAGGAACGGGCTACACCTTC
D gene: -; J gene: TRBJ2-5; CDR3 length: 16; V gene: TRBV6-5; clone size: -; CDR3 protein: CASSYSSFSARETQYF; CDR3 DNA: TGTGCCAGCAGTTACTCGTCGTTTTCAGCCAGAGAGACCCAGTACTTC
D gene: TRBD1; J gene: TRBJ2-7; CDR3 length: 18; V gene: TRBV7-2; clone size: few; CDR3 protein: CASSLRGPGQGAGYEQYF; CDR3 DNA: TGTGCCAGCAGCTTGCGGGGCCCGGGACAGGGGGCCGGCTACGAGCAGTACTTC
D gene: TRBD2; J gene: TRBJ2-1; CDR3 length: 15; V gene: TRBV19; clone size: -; CDR3 protein: CASSPTSGGRNEQFF; CDR3 DNA: TGTGCCAGTAGTCCGACTAGCGGTGGACGCAATGAGCAGTTCTTC
D gene: -; J gene: TRBJ1-1; CDR3 length: 14; V gene: TRBV27; clone size: few; CDR3 protein: CASSLLGPVTEAFF; CDR3 DNA: TGTGCCAGCAGTTTACTGGGTCCTGTGACTGAAGCTTTCTTT
D gene: -; J gene: TRBJ2-7; CDR3 length: 16; V gene: TRBV4-1; clone size: -; CDR3 protein: CASSQVPGPSSYEQYF; CDR3 DNA: TGCGCCAGCAGCCAAGTTCCAGGGCCATCCTCCTACGAGCAGTACTTC
D gene: TRBD1; J gene: TRBJ1-5; CDR3 length: 14; V gene: TRBV6-5; clone size: -; CDR3 protein: CASSIQGEGQPQHF; CDR3 DNA: TGTGCCAGCAGTATACAGGGGGAAGGTCAGCCCCAGCATTTT
D gene: -; J gene: TRBJ2-3; CDR3 length: 16; V gene: TRBV5-1; clone size: -; CDR3 protein: CASSPGRGVSTDTQYF; CDR3 DNA: TGCGCCAGCAGCCCGGGCCGGGGCGTAAGCACAGATACGCAGTATTTT
D gene: TRBD2; J gene: TRBJ2-5; CDR3 length: 16; V gene: TRBV11-2; clone size: few; CDR3 protein: CASSSGPSGGPETQYF; CDR3 DNA: TGTGCCAGCAGCTCGGGTCCGTCGGGAGGGCCGGAGACCCAGTACTTC
D gene: TRBD1; J gene: TRBJ1-5; CDR3 length: 14; V gene: TRBV30; clone size: few; CDR3 protein: CAWSGGTGTQPQHF; CDR3 DNA: TGTGCCTGGAGTGGAGGGACAGGGACTCAGCCCCAGCATTTT
D gene: -; J gene: TRBJ2-3; CDR3 length: 12; V gene: TRBV5-1; clone size: -; CDR3 protein: CASSESTDTQYF; CDR3 DNA: TGCGCCAGCAGCGAAAGCACAGATACGCAGTATTTT
D gene: -; J gene: TRBJ1-5; CDR3 length: 15; V gene: TRBV18; clone size: -; CDR3 protein: CASSPLMGDNQPQHF; CDR3 DNA: TGTGCCAGCTCACCGTTAATGGGGGACAATCAGCCCCAGCATTTT
D gene: TRBD1; J gene: TRBJ2-7; CDR3 length: 15; V gene: TRBV27; clone size: -; CDR3 protein: CASSVWDRGTYEQYF; CDR3 DNA: TGTGCCAGCAGCGTTTGGGACAGGGGGACCTACGAGCAGTACTTC
D gene: -; J gene: TRBJ1-2; CDR3 length: 13; V gene: TRBV7-2; clone size: few; CDR3 protein: CASSPSPNYGYTF; CDR3 DNA: TGTGCCAGCAGCCCTTCCCCTAACTATGGCTACACCTTC
D gene: -; J gene: TRBJ1-2; CDR3 length: 15; V gene: TRBV19; clone size: few; CDR3 protein: CASSIGSAGNYGYTF; CDR3 DNA: TGTGCCAGTAGTATAGGGTCTGCCGGGAACTATGGCTACACCTTC
D gene: -; J gene: TRBJ2-7; CDR3 length: 13; V gene: TRBV5-1; clone size: -; CDR3 protein: CASSLGPGEEQYF; CDR3 DNA: TGCGCCAGCAGCCTCGGGCCCGGGGAGGAGCAGTACTTC
D gene: TRBD1; J gene: TRBJ2-2; CDR3 length: 14; V gene: TRBV27; clone size: -; CDR3 protein: CASSGGTATGELFF; CDR3 DNA: TGTGCCAGCAGTGGTGGGACAGCAACCGGGGAGCTGTTTTTT
D gene: -; J gene: TRBJ1-1; CDR3 length: 14; V gene: TRBV29-1; clone size: -; CDR3 protein: CSVESLLPNAEAFF; CDR3 DNA: TGCAGCGTTGAATCACTCCTCCCTAACGCTGAAGCTTTCTTT
D gene: -; J gene: TRBJ2-1; CDR3 length: 17; V gene: TRBV7-9; clone size: few; CDR3 protein: CASSFRLVRGSYNEQFF; CDR3 DNA: TGTGCCAGCAGCTTCCGTCTGGTTCGGGGCTCCTACAATGAGCAGTTCTTC
D gene: -; J gene: TRBJ1-2; CDR3 length: 15; V gene: TRBV6-1; clone size: -; CDR3 protein: CASSEAPTEVYGYTF; CDR3 DNA: TGTGCCAGCAGTGAAGCGCCCACGGAGGTCTATGGCTACACCTTC
D gene: -; J gene: TRBJ1-3; CDR3 length: 16; V gene: TRBV7-9; clone size: medium-sized; CDR3 protein: CASSLDRRSSGNTIYF; CDR3 DNA: TGTGCCAGCAGCTTAGACAGAAGAAGCTCTGGAAACACCATATATTTT
D gene: TRBD2; J gene: TRBJ2-5; CDR3 length: 15; V gene: TRBV6-5; clone size: few; CDR3 protein: CASSYSSSGSETQYF; CDR3 DNA: TGTGCCAGCAGTTACTCTTCCAGCGGGAGTGAGACCCAGTACTTC
D gene: -; J gene: TRBJ1-5; CDR3 length: 15; V gene: TRBV2; clone size: -; CDR3 protein: CASSEGRAGGQPQHF; CDR3 DNA: TGTGCCAGCAGTGAAGGACGGGCAGGCGGTCAGCCCCAGCATTTT
D gene: TRBD2; J gene: TRBJ2-1; CDR3 length: 17; V gene: TRBV30; clone size: once; CDR3 protein: CAWSMWTSGFTYNEQFF; CDR3 DNA: TGTGCCTGGTCAATGTGGACTAGCGGGTTTACCTACAATGAGCAGTTCTTC
D gene: -; J gene: TRBJ2-4; CDR3 length: 16; V gene: TRBV10-3; clone size: few; CDR3 protein: CAISDLAGLAKNIQYF; CDR3 DNA: TGTGCCATCAGTGACCTCGCCGGGTTAGCCAAAAACATTCAGTACTTC
D gene: TRBD1; J gene: TRBJ1-4; CDR3 length: 13; V gene: TRBV4-1; clone size: -; CDR3 protein: CASSQERTGKLFF; CDR3 DNA: TGCGCCAGCAGCCAAGAAAGGACAGGAAAACTGTTTTTT